These 24 T cell receptor beta chains came from one sample sequenced in a study of identical twins (dated by TCRdb to 2016 to 2017). Receptor libraries were prepared by 5' RACE. The data were produced on an Illumina HiSeq 2000. Using fastp trimming at Q25 and MiXCR clonotype assembly, TCRdb reanalyzed the public sequencing data and kept in-frame beta chains. When rows share a CDR3 protein, they turn into one entry using the most common DNA and genes. The sample table contains approximately 190,000 distinct CDR3 sequences; only one count was recorded for approximately 15% of them. Of the sample, 40% falls within the top ten clones. The data also belong to a second study, concerning T cells expressing NK-cell markers.

Material: CD8+ T cells sorted from blood. These receptors all stem from a young woman in good health.

The rearrangement uses TRBV6-1 and TRBJ1-5; 7 bases match TRBD1. The germline V gene has CDR1 MNHNS and CDR2 SASEGT. The CDR3 contains 15 residues. With V trimmed by 5 bases and J by 5 bases, 9 bases remained unmatched. The CDR3 sequence is CASSLTETGDQPQHF. CDR3 bases: TGTGCCAGCAGTCTAACGGAAACAGGGGATCAGCCCCAGCATTTT.

The rearrangement links TRBV27 to TRBJ2-1; 9 bases line up with TRBD2. Losses at the gene ends were 8 bases for V and 3 bases for J; bases not matched to a gene: 8. The CDR3 extends over 15 amino acids. Germline V gene sequence: CDR1 MNHEY, CDR2 SMNVEV (reference sequence). The CDR3 spells CASGQTSGFYNEQFF. CDR3 DNA: TGTGCCAGCGGGCAGACTAGCGGCTTCTACAATGAGCAGTTCTTC.

V is TRBV7-7 and J is TRBJ2-2, with 14 bases lining up with TRBD2. This CDR3 contains 17 residues. CDR1 is SSHAT, CDR2 FNYEAQ, per germline (reference sequence). Losses at the gene ends were 5 bases for V and 5 bases for J; bases not matched to a gene: 7. The CDR3 DNA sequence: TGTGCCAGCAGCCCGACTAGCGGGAGGGCCCGGACCGGGGAGCTGTTTTTT. It encodes CASSPTSGRARTGELFF.

The chain combines TRBV13 with TRBJ2-7, with 7 bases that match TRBD2. This CDR3 is built from 14 residues. The V and J ends lost 2 bases and 2 bases, in that order; junction bases with no gene match: 3. CDR1 is PRHDT, CDR2 FYEKMQ, per germline (reference sequence). CDR3 nucleotide sequence: TGTGCCAGCAGCTTAAGCGGGACCCCCTACGAGCAGTACTTC. Protein sequence: CASSLSGTPYEQYF.

This clonotype has only a few counts. CDR3 nucleotides: TGCGCCAGCAGCCAAGATCTGGGGACCTGGAACACTGAAGCTTTCTTT. Encoded protein: CASSQDLGTWNTEAFF. V and J are TRBV4-3 and TRBJ1-1, with D possibly matching TRBD1 (5 bases). The CDR3 is made up of 16 amino acids. V was shortened by 0 bases and J by 1 base, with 12 bases between the two germline ends. Germline CDR1 and CDR2: LGHNA and YSLEER.

This clonotype occurred a few times. V usage is TRBV6-1 and J usage is TRBJ2-2, with D possibly TRBD2 on 5 matching bases. The CDR3 covers 14 residues. The V and J ends lost 7 bases and 0 bases respectively, with 9 bases between them. The V gene's germline CDR1 is MNHNS and CDR2 SASEGT. This CDR3 reads CASNERPNTGELFF. The CDR3, as DNA: TGTGCCAGCAACGAGCGGCCGAACACCGGGGAGCTGTTTTTT.

This clonotype was seen only a few times. This chain uses TRBV5-6 with TRBJ2-5; tentative D call: TRBD2 (5 bases). The CDR3 runs to 11 residues. V was trimmed by 3 bases and J by 7 bases, leaving 7 bases between them. CDR1 and CDR2 (germline): SGHDT, YYEEEE. CDR3 DNA sequence: TGTGCCAGCAGCTGGGAGAGGACCCAGTACTTC. This encodes CASSWERTQYF.

The table lists this clonotype with many counts. This chain links TRBV12-3 or TRBV12-4 with TRBJ2-6; D remains ambiguous. The V gene lost 3 bases and the J gene lost 2 bases, with 2 bases spanning the gap. The CDR3 is made up of 13 amino acids. The CDR3 reads CASSFTGANVLTF. The DNA of the CDR3 is TGTGCCAGCAGTTTTACTGGGGCCAACGTCCTGACTTTC.

The chain uses TRBV27 and TRBJ1-2; no reliable D call. V lost 2 bases, J lost 5 bases, and 12 bases lay in between. Germline V CDR1 and CDR2: MNHEY, SMNVEV (reference sequence). This CDR3 is built from 14 residues. CDR3 in DNA: TGTGCCAGCAGTTTAATCGGCTCAGTTTATGGCTACACCTTC. Residues: CASSLIGSVYGYTF.

This clonotype showed up just a few times. This sequence joins TRBV12-5 and TRBJ1-4; D is undetermined. Trimming shortened V by 3 bases and J by 6 bases, and 11 bases separated the two germline ends. Germline values: CDR1 LGHNT, CDR2 FRNRAP. CDR3 size: 14 residues. The DNA of the CDR3 is TGTGCTAGTGGTTTAAGTCTTGGATATGAAAAACTGTTTTTT. Translating it yields CASGLSLGYEKLFF.

This clonotype was counted between two and nine times. The chain links TRBV11-2 to TRBJ2-3; 7 bases are a match to TRBD2. The CDR3 consists of 20 residues. V lost 6 bases and J lost 2; bases outside the gene matches: 23. Germline V CDR1 and CDR2: SGHAT, FQNNGV. CDR3 DNA sequence: TGTGCCAGCAGTAGCCCGAGACGGGGGGAGGGAGGAATTCACACAGATACGCAGTATTTT. Protein sequence: CASSSPRRGEGGIHTDTQYF.

This chain joins TRBV30 and TRBJ2-2; perhaps TRBD2 as D (5 bases). Germline CDR1 reads GTSNPN; CDR2 reads SVGIG (reference sequence). V was shortened by 0 bases and J by 5 bases, with 13 bases between the two germline ends. The CDR3 loop spans 15 amino acids. The CDR3 sequence is CAWSVVLAETGELFF. The CDR3 DNA sequence: TGTGCCTGGAGTGTAGTTCTAGCCGAAACCGGGGAGCTGTTTTTT.

The gene calls are TRBV20-1 and TRBJ2-7; no clear D. The CDR3 length is 13 residues. V was shortened by 3 bases and J by 0 bases, with 9 bases between the two germline ends. CDR1 DFQATT and CDR2 SNEGSKA come from the germline V gene (reference sequence). Written as DNA, the CDR3 is TGCAGTGCTAGTCACGGAAGCTCCTACGAGCAGTACTTC. Translated, it gives CSASHGSSYEQYF.

The chain uses TRBV12-5 and TRBJ2-3; 7 bases are a match to TRBD1. Germline CDR1 is LGHNT and CDR2 is FRNRAP. Unmatched junction bases numbered 6, after V lost 0 bases and J lost 6 bases. The CDR3 spans 15 residues. For the CDR3, the DNA is TGTGCTAGTGGTTTGGTCCGAGGGGGCTTCGATACGCAGTATTTT. It yields the protein CASGLVRGGFDTQYF. Combining the CDR3 with reference TRBV12-5 and TRBJ2-3 gives the whole variable domain DARVTQTPRHKVTEMGQEVTMRCQPILGHNTVFWYRQTMMQGLELLAYFRNRAPLDDSGMPKDRFSAEMPDATLATLKIQPSEPRDSAVYFCASGLVRGGFDTQYFGPGTRLTVL.

This clonotype was picked up a small number of times. J is TRBJ2-1 and V is TRBV12-3 or TRBV12-4; 9 bases match TRBD2. This CDR3 comprises 16 residues. V was pared by 3 bases and J by 8 bases, with 11 bases of the junction left unmatched. The CDR3 DNA follows: TGTGCCAGCAGTTTGAGTGCGGGGGGGTTCCCCCATGAGCAGTTCTTC. This sequence encodes CASSLSAGGFPHEQFF.

The chain combines TRBV6-2 or TRBV6-3 with TRBJ2-7; D remains unclear. V gave up 0 bases and J gave up 7 bases, with 4 bases separating them. In germline, CDR1 is MNHEY, CDR2 SVGEGT. CDR3 length: 11 amino acids. The CDR3 DNA reads TGTGCCAGCAGTTACTCGCGGGAGCAGTACTTC. Translating it yields CASSYSREQYF.

The genes are TRBV19 and TRBJ2-7; D perhaps matches TRBD2 (5 bases). V shed 3 bases and J shed 3 bases, with 6 bases lying between them. CDR1 LNHDA and CDR2 SQIVND come from the germline V gene (reference sequence). The CDR3 is made up of 12 amino acids. The CDR3 sequence is CASSMGSYEQYF. The CDR3, as DNA: TGTGCCAGTAGTATGGGGAGCTACGAGCAGTACTTC. Looking up the rest from reference TRBV19 and TRBJ2-7 gives the full variable domain: DGGITQSPKYLFRKEGQNVTLSCEQNLNHDAMYWYRQDPGQGLRLIYYSQIVNDFQKGDIAEGYSVSREKKESFPLTVTSAQKNPTAFYLCASSMGSYEQYFGPGTRLTVT.

This chain links TRBV6-2 or TRBV6-3 with TRBJ1-5; D uncertain. V lost 5 bases to trimming and J lost 5 bases, with 13 bases between them. Germline loops: CDR1 MNHEY, CDR2 SVGEGT. This CDR3 has 14 amino acids. The CDR3 reads CASSAPGDYQPQHF. CDR3 in DNA: TGTGCCAGCAGTGCCCCCGGAGATTATCAGCCCCAGCATTTT.

The genes are TRBV12-3 or TRBV12-4 and TRBJ2-7, with a possible D match to TRBD2 (5 bases). Trimming took off 3 bases at V and 6 bases at J, with 12 bases between the two ends. The CDR3 spans 13 residues. CDR3 in amino acids: CASSLRVLVEQYF. Here the CDR3 DNA reads TGTGCCAGCAGTTTGCGGGTTTTGGTCGAGCAGTACTTC.

This clonotype was found many times. This rearrangement joins TRBV9 to TRBJ2-1; 10 bases fit TRBD1. V shed 0 bases, J shed 3 bases, and the junction held 3 bases outside the gene matches. Germline CDR1 is SGDLS and CDR2 is YYNGEE. There are 16 residues in the CDR3. The CDR3: CASSVERTGGYNEQFF. The DNA of the CDR3 is TGTGCCAGCAGCGTAGAAAGGACAGGGGGCTACAATGAGCAGTTCTTC. The full variable domain, with the rest looked up from reference TRBV9 and TRBJ2-1, is DSGVTQTPKHLITATGQRVTLRCSPRSGDLSVYWYQQSLDQGLQFLIQYYNGEERAKGNILERFSAQQFPDLHSELNLSSLELGDSALYFCASSVERTGGYNEQFFGPGTRLTVL.

CDR3 region: CASSYPTLQRGTDTQYF. Here the CDR3 DNA reads TGTGCCAGCAGTTACCCCACGCTCCAGCGGGGCACAGATACGCAGTATTTT. The gene calls are TRBV6-7 and TRBJ2-3; tentative D call: TRBD2 (6 bases). TRBV6-7 is an ORF, with its function uncertain. This CDR3 spans 17 amino acids. Trimming stripped 2 bases from V and 1 base from J, with 16 bases between.

This clonotype has at least ten counts. The chain has TRBV12-3 or TRBV12-4 and TRBJ1-1; TRBD1 matches at 8 bases. J lost 4 bases, V lost 6 bases, and 7 bases had no gene match. This CDR3 is 14 amino acids long. For the CDR3, the DNA is TGTGCCAGCAGGATGACAGGGGTCGGCACTGAAGCTTTCTTT. Encoded protein: CASRMTGVGTEAFF.

The chain uses TRBV7-2 and TRBJ2-3; D call uncertain. This CDR3 has 15 amino acids. V was cut by 1 base and J by 2 bases, with 10 bases left in between. Germline CDR1 reads SGHTA; CDR2 reads FQGNSA. The CDR3 nucleotides read TGTGCCAGCAGCTTAGTGGCACTACCCACAGATACGCAGTATTTT. Amino acid sequence: CASSLVALPTDTQYF.

The chain has TRBV27 and TRBJ2-7; TRBD2 is a possible D gene (6 bases). The CDR3 covers 13 residues. Trimming took 7 bases from V and 7 from J, leaving 17 bases between them. CDR1 is MNHEY, CDR2 SMNVEV, per germline (reference sequence). The CDR3, as DNA: TGTGCCAGCACTACAGGAGGGGCGGGTGAGCAGTACTTC. Translating it yields CASTTGGAGEQYF.